The next 23 T cell receptor beta chains were all read from a single sample in a study of blood T cell repertoires in COVID-19. Here immunoSEQ multiplex PCR was the method, and the copy in TCRdb shows in-frame clones only, minus some. Of roughly 380,000 clones in the sample, about 88% were seen once. The sequenced material came from peripheral blood. These receptors came from a woman in her forties with COVID-19, enrolled during active disease.

This clone was counted a few times. This chain uses TRBV7-9 with TRBJ1-2, with no clear D. Trimming pared 2 bases from V and 8 bases from J, leaving 12 bases between. From germline, CDR1 is SEHNR and CDR2 FQNEAQ (reference sequence). The CDR3 has 13 residues. In nucleotides, the CDR3 is TGTGCCAGCAGCTTATCGGGATCTAGGGGCTACACCTTC. Encoded protein: CASSLSGSRGYTF. Variable domain in full (rest from reference TRBV7-9 and TRBJ1-2): DTGVSQNPRHKITKRGQNVTFRCDPISEHNRLYWYRQTLGQGPEFLTYFQNEAQLEKSRLLSDRFSAERPKGSFSTLEIQRTEQGDSAMYLCASSLSGSRGYTFGSGTRLTVV.

The chain links TRBV30 to TRBJ1-1; no clear D gene. Trimming left V 0 bases short and J 5 bases short, with 19 bases between. Germline assignment: CDR1 GTSNPN and CDR2 SVGIG (reference sequence). This CDR3 has 16 residues. CDR3 sequence reads: CAWSVWREGTNTEAFF. The CDR3 DNA sequence: TGTGCCTGGAGTGTCTGGCGGGAGGGAACGAATACTGAAGCTTTCTTT.

The J gene is TRBJ1-6, the V gene TRBV5-6, with D uncertain. The ends were cut back, 4 bases at V and 8 bases at J, with 4 bases in the middle. There are 11 residues in the CDR3. Germline V gene sequence: CDR1 SGHDT, CDR2 YYEEEE. In DNA form, the CDR3 reads TGTGCCAGCAGCCGGGATTCACCCCTCCACTTT. Protein product: CASSRDSPLHF.

This chain uses TRBV30 with TRBJ1-5; 10 nucleotides match TRBD1. Germline V CDR1 and CDR2: GTSNPN, SVGIG (reference sequence). The CDR3 contains 19 residues. Trimming removed 3 bases from V and 1 base from J; junction bases left unmatched: 15. CDR3 region: CAWSKGQGIRLESNQPQHF. CDR3 DNA sequence: TGTGCCTGGAGCAAGGGACAGGGGATACGGTTGGAAAGCAATCAGCCCCAGCATTTT.

The chain has TRBV25-1 and TRBJ1-1; 7 nucleotides line up with TRBD1. Germline CDR1 MGHDK, CDR2 SYGVNS. The J segment lost 1 base and the V segment lost 3 bases, leaving 2 bases of the junction unmatched. The length of the CDR3 is 14 residues. The CDR3, as DNA: TGTGCCAGCAGTGACAGGACAGGGAACACTGAAGCTTTCTTT. Protein product: CASSDRTGNTEAFF.

The CDR3 loop is CASTPTSDRKAFF. The CDR3 region has the DNA TGCGCCAGCACCCCAACCTCCGACAGAAAAGCTTTCTTT. This sequence joins TRBV5-1 and TRBJ1-1, with D tentatively TRBD1 (5 bases). The CDR3 consists of 13 residues. CDR1 SGHRS and CDR2 YFSETQ come from the germline V gene. V was trimmed by 6 bases and J by 9 bases, leaving 18 bases between them.

The chain joins TRBV5-1 to TRBJ2-7; D unclear. V lost 5 bases, J lost 6 bases, and 15 bases lay in between. Per the germline V gene, CDR1 is SGHRS and CDR2 is YFSETQ. The CDR3 runs 13 residues. CDR3 amino acids: CASRTVPPLEQYF. The CDR3 DNA reads TGCGCCAGCAGAACAGTCCCCCCTCTCGAGCAGTACTTC.

V gene TRBV6-4 combines with J gene TRBJ2-1, with D tentatively TRBD1 (6 bases). CDR1 MRHNA and CDR2 SNTAGT come from the germline V gene. The V end lost 5 bases, the J end lost 0 bases, and 14 bases lay between the germline ends. This CDR3 is built from 16 residues. The DNA for the CDR3 is TGTGCCAGCAGTCTCCGACAGGTAGTCTCCTACAATGAGCAGTTCTTC. It yields the protein CASSLRQVVSYNEQFF.

A word on this clone: One end of the junction fails to match germline, which may point to a read error. This chain joins TRBV25-1 and TRBJ1-3, with TRBD1 matching over 9 bases. There are 17 residues in the CDR3. CDR1 and CDR2 (germline): MGHDK, SYGVNS. CDR3 amino acids: CASSDTGTGSVGDTIYF. The CDR3, as DNA: TGTGCCAGCAGTGACACCGGGACAGGGAGTGTTGGAGACACCATATATTTT. Full variable domain (missing parts from reference TRBV25-1 and TRBJ1-3): EADIYQTPRYLVIGTGKKITLECSQTMGHDKMYWYQQDPGMELHLIHYSYGVNSTEKGDLSSESTVSRIRTEHFPLTLESARPSHTSQYLCASSDTGTGSVGDTIYFGEGSWLTVV.

V gene TRBV9 combines with J gene TRBJ1-2; 11 bases align to TRBD1. CDR1 and CDR2 (germline): SGDLS, YYNGEE. The CDR3 extends over 15 amino acids. After removal of 3 bases from V and 5 bases from J, the junction contained 6 bases not matched to a gene. The CDR3 bases are TGTGCCAGCAGCGCCCCGGGACAGGGGGGATATGGCTACACCTTC. Its translation is CASSAPGQGGYGYTF. The full variable domain, rest sourced from reference TRBV9 and TRBJ1-2, is DSGVTQTPKHLITATGQRVTLRCSPRSGDLSVYWYQQSLDQGLQFLIQYYNGEERAKGNILERFSAQQFPDLHSELNLSSLELGDSALYFCASSAPGQGGYGYTFGSGTRLTVV.

V gene TRBV9 combines with J gene TRBJ1-6, with D possibly matching TRBD1 (5 bases). The CDR3 covers 13 residues. Looked up from germline, CDR1 is SGDLS and CDR2 is YYNGEE. The V and J ends lost 1 base and 9 bases respectively, with 8 bases between them. CDR3 sequence: CASSVRDSSPLHF. In DNA form, the CDR3 reads TGTGCCAGCAGCGTACGGGACTCTTCACCCCTCCACTTT.

Concerning this clone itself: This specimen includes other DNA sequences encoding the same CDR3. The chain is built from TRBV28 and TRBJ1-5; 8 positions match TRBD1. The CDR3 is 14 amino acids. V trimming: 3 bases; J trimming: 7 bases; junction bases outside the gene matches: 5. Germline V gene data show CDR1 as MDHEN and CDR2 as SYDVKM. CDR3 residues: CASSFGQGHQPQHF. DNA of the CDR3: TGTGCCAGCAGTTTCGGACAGGGTCACCAGCCCCAGCATTTT.

This clone showed up just once. The chain couples TRBV2 to TRBJ1-6; D unresolved. The CDR3 length is 14 residues. V dropped 2 bases and J dropped 5 bases, with 7 bases sitting between them. Per germline, CDR1 SNHLY and CDR2 FYNNEI. The CDR3 spells CASSEMENNSPLHF. CDR3 DNA: TGTGCCAGCAGTGAAATGGAGAATAATTCACCCCTCCACTTT.

This clone has more than one count but fewer than ten. The V and J genes are TRBV19 and TRBJ1-5; possible D gene TRBD1, 6 bases. Trimming took off 5 bases at V and 1 base at J, with 18 bases between the two ends. The CDR3 has 17 amino acids. Looked up from germline, CDR1 is LNHDA and CDR2 is SQIVND (reference sequence). The CDR3 loop reads CASSSKYRALSNQPQHF. DNA of the CDR3: TGTGCCAGTAGTTCCAAATACAGGGCTTTAAGCAATCAGCCCCAGCATTTT.

This sequence joins TRBV11-2 and TRBJ1-6; 9 nucleotides agree with TRBD1. The CDR3 has 16 amino acids. Germline CDR1 is SGHAT and CDR2 is FQNNGV. Unmatched junction bases numbered 7, after V lost 3 bases and J lost 7 bases. The CDR3 loop is CASSFSSGTGNSPLHF. The CDR3, as DNA: TGTGCCAGCAGCTTCTCGTCCGGGACAGGGAATTCACCCCTCCACTTT.

This chain links TRBV9 with TRBJ1-6; D may be TRBD1 (6 bases). This CDR3 has 17 residues. With 4 bases removed from V and 7 bases from J, the gap between germline ends came to 21 bases. Germline V CDR1 and CDR2: SGDLS, YYNGEE. The CDR3 sequence: CASSLFDTGQLNSPLHF. CDR3 nucleotide sequence: TGTGCCAGCAGCCTTTTCGATACGGGACAACTGAATTCACCCCTCCACTTT.

This clone was counted between two and nine times. The rearrangement links TRBV5-1 to TRBJ1-6; 7 bases fit TRBD1. The CDR3 totals 15 residues. J lost 9 bases, V lost 0 bases, and 6 bases had no gene match. The germline gives CDR1 SGHRS, CDR2 YFSETQ. In DNA form, the CDR3 reads TGCGCCAGCAGCTTGGTGCAGGGGGTGGGTTCACCCCTCCACTTT. Translating gives CASSLVQGVGSPLHF.

The CDR3 region has the DNA TGTGCCAGCAGTGATATTACGGTGAACACTGAAGCTTTCTTT. Translated: CASSDITVNTEAFF. The chain couples TRBV2 to TRBJ1-1, with D uncertain. V lost 3 bases, J lost 0 bases, and 8 bases lay in between. The CDR3 extends over 14 amino acids. Germline V gene lookup returns CDR1 SNHLY and CDR2 FYNNEI.

There are a few counts of this clone. This chain uses TRBV4-3 with TRBJ2-1, with TRBD2 matching 9 bases. CDR1 and CDR2 from the germline V gene are LGHNA and YSLEER. This CDR3 has 16 residues. V trimming: 11 bases; J trimming: 6 bases; junction bases outside the gene matches: 17. The CDR3 reads CAPSHAGGGAGNEQFF. As DNA, the CDR3 is TGCGCCCCCAGCCACGCGGGCGGGGGGGCGGGCAATGAGCAGTTCTTC.

The rearrangement links TRBV7-2 to TRBJ2-1; no clear D gene. CDR3 length equals 16 residues. Per germline, CDR1 SGHTA and CDR2 FQGNSA. V dropped 5 bases and J dropped 4 bases, with 18 bases sitting between them. In DNA, the CDR3 is TGTGCCAGCAGCCAGTCCGGAGCGCTCGAATACAATGAGCAGTTCTTC. It specifies CASSQSGALEYNEQFF.

This clone is a singleton in its sample. The chain combines TRBV7-9 with TRBJ1-2, with 8 bases lining up with TRBD1. J was trimmed by 5 bases and V by 4 bases; bases with no gene match: 12. The CDR3 covers 16 residues. The germline V gene has CDR1 SEHNR and CDR2 FQNEAQ (reference sequence). CDR3 region: CASSSTGEPINYGYTF. In DNA form, the CDR3 reads TGTGCCAGCAGCTCGACAGGGGAACCTATTAATTATGGCTACACCTTC.

This clone was seen just once. The V and J genes are TRBV5-8 and TRBJ2-1; 7 bases align to TRBD2. CDR3 length: 17 residues. The germline gives CDR1 SGHTS, CDR2 YDEGEE. J was trimmed by 3 bases and V by 0 bases; bases with no gene match: 9. The CDR3 DNA reads TGTGCCAGCAGCTTGGTTAGCCAGCGGGGTCTCTACAATGAGCAGTTCTTC. It is translated as CASSLVSQRGLYNEQFF.

V and J are TRBV5-6 and TRBJ1-1; 9 bases line up with TRBD1. V lost 3 bases to trimming and J lost 11 bases; unmatched junction nucleotides: 5. Germline V lookup: CDR1 SGHDT, CDR2 YYEEEE. The CDR3 is 12 amino acids. The chain's CDR3 is CASSSQGAGAFF. The DNA for the CDR3 is TGTGCCAGCAGCTCACAGGGGGCAGGGGCTTTCTTT.